A selection of T cell receptor beta chains follows, all from one sample in a study of blood T cell repertoires in COVID-19. Some clones are missing from TCRdb's copy, which holds only in-frame ones; the method was immunoSEQ multiplex PCR. The sample has roughly 80,000 clones; around 79% are singletons. The sample comprised peripheral blood. The receptors shown here come from a man older than 75 with acute or convalescent COVID-19. The CDR3 runs from the conserved cysteine through the conserved F or W. The order of the fields is clone size, D gene, V gene, J gene, CDR3 DNA, CDR3 protein. The D gene is left open where the match is weak. The size entry is marked missing in some rows and otherwise reads once, few, many or a size class.

NA	TRBD1	TRBV5-1	TRBJ2-1	TGCGCCAGCAGCCCCGGGACAGCAGCCTACAATGAGCAGTTCTTC	CASSPGTAAYNEQFF
NA	TRBD1	TRBV6-5	TRBJ2-7	TGTGCCAGCAGTTACCGGGACAGGGGGTACGAGCAGTACTTC	CASSYRDRGYEQYF
NA	NA	TRBV6-5	TRBJ1-1	TGTGCCAGCAGGACCACCCAGGGGATGAACACTGAAGCTTTCTTT	CASRTTQGMNTEAFF
NA	TRBD1	TRBV18	TRBJ1-5	TGTGCCAGCTCACCATCGGGACAGGGGGATCAGCCCCAGCATTTT	CASSPSGQGDQPQHF
NA	NA	TRBV5-1	TRBJ1-4	TGCGCCAGCAGCTTGGACCTAAAGAATGAAAAACTGTTTTTT	CASSLDLKNEKLFF
NA	TRBD1	TRBV6-6	TRBJ1-1	TGTGCCAGCAGTAAAGGGACAGGCGGGCTAGGGACTGAAGCTTTCTTT	CASSKGTGGLGTEAFF
NA	TRBD2	TRBV27	TRBJ2-7	TGTGCCAGCAGTTTAGCGGGGGGGCCGAGGCACGAGCAGTACTTC	CASSLAGGPRHEQYF
few	NA	TRBV29-1	TRBJ1-5	TGCAGCGTACAGGGTAATAGCAATCAGCCCCAGCATTTT	CSVQGNSNQPQHF
NA	NA	TRBV19	TRBJ1-1	TGTGCCAGTAGTATGGGGGGTGGTGGCACTGAAGCTTTCTTT	CASSMGGGGTEAFF
few	NA	TRBV27	TRBJ2-7	TGTGCCAGCAGAGAGGCTACCTGGTCCTACGAGCAGTACTTC	CASREATWSYEQYF
NA	NA	TRBV4-2	TRBJ1-6	TGTGCCAGCAGCCAAGATGTGGAGGGAAGAACCCGTTCACCCCTCCACTTT	CASSQDVEGRTRSPLHF
NA	NA	TRBV9	TRBJ2-6	TGTGCCAGCAGCGTCCAGGGGTCTGGGGCCAACGTCCTGACTTTC	CASSVQGSGANVLTF
few	TRBD1	TRBV2	TRBJ2-7	TGTGCCAGCAGAGCTCAGGGGGCGCCAGGGGAAGAGCAGTACTTC	CASRAQGAPGEEQYF
NA	TRBD2	TRBV3-1/TRBV3-2	TRBJ2-4	TGTGCCAGCAGCCTGACTAGCGGGGGGGCGGCCAAAAACATTCAGTACTTC	CASSLTSGGAAKNIQYF
NA	TRBD1	TRBV19	TRBJ1-2	TGTGCCAGTAGTAATTACGGGACAGGGCTCGACGGCTACACCTTC	CASSNYGTGLDGYTF
NA	TRBD1	TRBV19	TRBJ2-5	TGTGCCAGTATGGAACGGGACAGGAAAGAGACCCAGTACTTC	CASMERDRKETQYF
NA	NA	TRBV7-9	TRBJ1-1	TGTGCCAGCAGCTTTTCAGAGGAGCGCGCTTTCTTT	CASSFSEERAFF
NA	TRBD1	TRBV11-1	TRBJ1-4	TGTGCCAGCAGCACCCTAGACAGGGGCTTTAATGAAAAACTGTTTTTT	CASSTLDRGFNEKLFF
NA	NA	TRBV24-1	TRBJ2-5	TGTGCCACCAGTGCCAGGGGAGGGTCGGAGGAGACCCAGTACTTC	CATSARGGSEETQYF
NA	TRBD1	TRBV11-2	TRBJ2-1	TGTGCCAGCAGCTTAGATCCCCCAGGGGGTTGGTACAATGAGCAGTTCTTC	CASSLDPPGGWYNEQFF
NA	NA	TRBV4-1	TRBJ1-1	TGCGCCAGCAGCCTCAACGACCGGTCGGGCACTGAAGCTTTCTTT	CASSLNDRSGTEAFF
once	NA	TRBV7-3	TRBJ2-5	TGTGCCAGCAGCCTGACTGTGCGGGAGACCCAGTACTTC	CASSLTVRETQYF
NA	NA	TRBV30	TRBJ1-2	TGTGCCTGGAGTGACTATGTGACTAACTATGGCTACACCTTC	CAWSDYVTNYGYTF
NA	TRBD2	TRBV10-1	TRBJ2-1	TGCGCCAGCAGTGAATTTGCGGGGGGCACGGGCAATGAGCAGTTCTTC	CASSEFAGGTGNEQFF
NA	TRBD1	TRBV25-1	TRBJ2-7	TGTGCCAGCAGCTTAGAGGGGGCTTCCTACGAGCAGTACTTC	CASSLEGASYEQYF
NA	TRBD1	TRBV2	TRBJ1-1	TGTGCCAGCAGTGTCGACCCGACAGGGAGGACTGAAGCTTTCTTT	CASSVDPTGRTEAFF
NA	NA	TRBV6-4	TRBJ2-2	TGTGCCAGCAGTGACTCATCGGGTTGGGGAGACACCGGGGAGCTGTTTTTT	CASSDSSGWGDTGELFF
NA	NA	TRBV7-9	TRBJ1-4	TGTGCCAGCAGCTTTTTTGGGGGGTCTAATGAAAAACTGTTTTTT	CASSFFGGSNEKLFF
NA	NA	TRBV11-2	TRBJ1-2	TGTGCCAGCAGCTTAGAAGGGGATGGCTACACCTTC	CASSLEGDGYTF
NA	TRBD2	TRBV5-1	TRBJ2-3	TGCGCCAGCAGCCGGCCTGGGACTAGCGGCACAGATACGCAGTATTTT	CASSRPGTSGTDTQYF
NA	TRBD2	TRBV4-2	TRBJ2-1	TGTGCCAGCAGCCAGAAACAAAGGGGACTAGCGGGGTACAATGAGCAGTTCTTC	CASSQKQRGLAGYNEQFF
NA	NA	TRBV7-5	TRBJ1-5	TGTGCCAGAAGCTCCTCCTATATACTGACAGGGGCTGAATTCGGTGGCAATCAGCCCCAGCATTTT	CARSSSYILTGAEFGGNQPQHF
once	NA	TRBV11-3	TRBJ1-1	TGTGCCAGCAGCTCCACGGGGGGCTTGAACACTGAAGCTTTCTTT	CASSSTGGLNTEAFF
NA	TRBD1	TRBV6-4	TRBJ1-5	TGTGCCAGGGAGCGACAGGGCGGCAATCAGCCCCAGCATTTT	CARERQGGNQPQHF
once	TRBD1	TRBV5-1	TRBJ1-1	TGCGCCAGCACCTGGGGGACAGGACTGAAGAACACTGAAGCTTTCTTT	CASTWGTGLKNTEAFF
NA	TRBD1	TRBV27	TRBJ2-1	TGTGCCAGCAAGACAGGGGTGAATGAGCAGTTCTTC	CASKTGVNEQFF
NA	NA	TRBV5-5	TRBJ2-2	TGTGCCAGCAGCTTGCGACAGCCCCATAACACCGGGGAGCTGTTTTTT	CASSLRQPHNTGELFF
NA	NA	TRBV27	TRBJ1-2	TGTGCCAGCAGTTCGACCGACAGTGGCCTTAACTATGGCTACACCTTC	CASSSTDSGLNYGYTF
NA	NA	TRBV2	TRBJ1-5	TGTGCCAGCAGTGGAGAGTTTAGTTATAGCAATCAGCCCCAGCATTTT	CASSGEFSYSNQPQHF
NA	TRBD1	TRBV30	TRBJ2-7	TGTGCCTGGAGTGTACCCGGGACAGGGGTCTACGAGCAGTACTTC	CAWSVPGTGVYEQYF
once	TRBD1	TRBV15	TRBJ1-3	TGTGCCACCAGCAGAGGGGGGGACAGGGCAGGAAACACCATATATTTT	CATSRGGDRAGNTIYF
NA	TRBD2	TRBV7-9	TRBJ2-5	TGTGCCAGCAGCAGTACTAGCGGGGGGGAGACCCAGTACTTC	CASSSTSGGETQYF
NA	TRBD1	TRBV4-1	TRBJ1-2	TGCGCCAGCAGCCAGGCTACAGGGGCTGGAACTAACTATGGCTACACCTTC	CASSQATGAGTNYGYTF
NA	NA	TRBV5-8	TRBJ2-3	TGTGCCAGCAGCTACCAGGGAAGGGGCACAGATACGCAGTATTTT	CASSYQGRGTDTQYF
NA	TRBD1	TRBV3-1/TRBV3-2	TRBJ1-3	TGTGCCAGCAGCCCCTGGTCCGGGACAGGAGCCTCTGGAAACACCATATATTTT	CASSPWSGTGASGNTIYF